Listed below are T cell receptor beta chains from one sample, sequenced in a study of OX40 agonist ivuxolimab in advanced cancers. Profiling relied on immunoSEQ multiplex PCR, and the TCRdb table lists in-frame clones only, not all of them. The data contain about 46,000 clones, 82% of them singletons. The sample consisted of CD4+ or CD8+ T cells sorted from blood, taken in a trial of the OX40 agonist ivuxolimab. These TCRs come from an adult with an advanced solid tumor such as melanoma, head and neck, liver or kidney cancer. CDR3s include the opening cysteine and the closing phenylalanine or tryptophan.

CDR3 protein: CASRTGPNYGYTF
V gene: TRBV2
J gene: TRBJ1-2

CDR3 protein: CASSLGQSNYGYTF
V gene: TRBV5-4
J gene: TRBJ1-2

CDR3 protein: CASSLGLGGSPLHF
V gene: TRBV2
J gene: TRBJ1-6

CDR3 protein: CASSEQGSDYGYTF
V gene: TRBV5-6
J gene: TRBJ1-2

CDR3 protein: CASSYGPGGNQPQHF
V gene: TRBV7-8
J gene: TRBJ1-5

CDR3 protein: CASSFGRLGLYGYTF
V gene: TRBV27
J gene: TRBJ1-2

CDR3 protein: CASSQGADQETQYF
V gene: TRBV4-2
J gene: TRBJ2-5

CDR3 protein: CASSIASGTKSPGYF
V gene: TRBV19
J gene: TRBJ2-5

CDR3 protein: CASSLAQTNTEAFF
V gene: TRBV5-1
J gene: TRBJ1-1

CDR3 protein: CASSDFPGAVTGELFF
V gene: TRBV6-4
J gene: TRBJ2-2

CDR3 protein: CASSLLVRGDDGYTF
V gene: TRBV5-4
J gene: TRBJ1-2

CDR3 protein: CASSSPPETQYF
V gene: TRBV7-2
J gene: TRBJ2-5

CDR3 protein: CASRYSNTEAFF
V gene: TRBV2
J gene: TRBJ1-1

CDR3 protein: CASSRQRDYEQYF
V gene: TRBV7-2
J gene: TRBJ2-7

CDR3 protein: CASSGQGVSEAFF
V gene: TRBV5-1
J gene: TRBJ1-1

CDR3 protein: CASSFTGGGNQPQHF
V gene: TRBV19
J gene: TRBJ1-5

CDR3 protein: CASSFRDGYTF
V gene: TRBV11-2
J gene: TRBJ1-2

CDR3 protein: CASSLAVPAGLSASYEQYF
V gene: TRBV7-6
J gene: TRBJ2-7

CDR3 protein: CASSQCGQSIPPNYGYTF
V gene: TRBV23-1
J gene: TRBJ1-2

CDR3 protein: CASSLDPGAGGTIYF
V gene: TRBV7-2
J gene: TRBJ1-3

CDR3 protein: CASKPRGSYEQYF
V gene: TRBV2
J gene: TRBJ2-7

CDR3 protein: CASSPQGANTGELFF
V gene: TRBV9
J gene: TRBJ2-2

CDR3 protein: CASSQGNGYTF
V gene: TRBV4-1
J gene: TRBJ1-2

CDR3 protein: CASSPTREGETQYF
V gene: TRBV28
J gene: TRBJ2-5

CDR3 protein: CASSFHQGVANTGELFF
V gene: TRBV7-9
J gene: -

CDR3 protein: CASSFHPGGQETQYF
V gene: TRBV11-2
J gene: TRBJ2-5

CDR3 protein: CASSPGIYGYTF
V gene: TRBV5-1
J gene: TRBJ1-2

CDR3 protein: CASSYPVGAYTGELFF
V gene: TRBV6-6
J gene: TRBJ2-2

CDR3 protein: CASSGGRTGGTGELFF
V gene: TRBV2
J gene: TRBJ2-2

CDR3 protein: CASAWRGTGQPQHF
V gene: TRBV2
J gene: TRBJ1-5

CDR3 protein: CASIRDRSRETQYF
V gene: TRBV5-4
J gene: TRBJ2-5

CDR3 protein: CASSQGSNYGYTF
V gene: TRBV2
J gene: TRBJ1-2

CDR3 protein: CASSPSYNEKLFF
V gene: TRBV18
J gene: TRBJ1-4

CDR3 protein: CASSITGAYSNQPQHF
V gene: TRBV19
J gene: TRBJ1-5

CDR3 protein: CASASGGAVETQYF
V gene: TRBV6-1
J gene: TRBJ2-5

CDR3 protein: CASSPLPQGGLTDTQYF
V gene: TRBV5-4
J gene: TRBJ2-3

CDR3 protein: CASSPPGMGNIRGRQFF
V gene: TRBV7-2
J gene: TRBJ2-1

CDR3 protein: CASSPPPGQGINGYTF
V gene: TRBV5-4
J gene: TRBJ1-2

CDR3 protein: CASSEGIAGIQETQYF
V gene: TRBV10-1
J gene: TRBJ2-5

CDR3 protein: CSVVAGGYSNQPQHF
V gene: TRBV29-1
J gene: TRBJ1-5

CDR3 protein: CASTRLGTNYGYTF
V gene: TRBV6-5
J gene: TRBJ1-2

CDR3 protein: CATRGPESEAFF
V gene: TRBV10-3
J gene: TRBJ1-1

CDR3 protein: CASSRLRGGSEAFF
V gene: TRBV11-2
J gene: TRBJ1-1

CDR3 protein: CAYSLSSYNSPLHF
V gene: TRBV30
J gene: TRBJ1-6

CDR3 protein: CASSFLSGGGTDTQYF
V gene: TRBV11-2
J gene: TRBJ2-3

CDR3 protein: CASSVQGLYEQYF
V gene: TRBV19
J gene: TRBJ2-7

CDR3 protein: CASSLEPAYEQYF
V gene: TRBV7-2
J gene: TRBJ2-7

CDR3 protein: CATSGALDGYTF
V gene: TRBV15
J gene: TRBJ1-2

CDR3 protein: CASSSTPGQSLEQYF
V gene: TRBV4-1
J gene: TRBJ2-7

CDR3 protein: CASSQDSPVDTQYF
V gene: TRBV5-4
J gene: TRBJ2-3

CDR3 protein: CASSPQTGISGNTIYF
V gene: TRBV19
J gene: TRBJ1-3